Each of the 4 T cell receptor beta chains below was sequenced from the same sample in a study of blood T cell repertoires in COVID-19. Assay used: immunoSEQ multiplex PCR; TCRdb lists only in-frame clones, some missing. The sample shows 250,000 to 350,000 clones, roughly 80% of them seen only once. Sequenced input: peripheral blood. These receptor sequences come from a person aged 70 to 85 with COVID-19, enrolled during active disease.

V gene TRBV19 combines with J gene TRBJ1-5; D may be TRBD1 (6 bases). Germline V gives CDR1 LNHDA, CDR2 SQIVND (reference sequence). The CDR3 covers 13 residues. V was clipped by 6 bases and J by 3 bases, with 9 bases between them. CDR3 amino acids: CASRQGINQPQHF. Here the CDR3 DNA reads TGTGCCAGTAGACAGGGTATCAATCAGCCCCAGCATTTT. Using reference TRBV19 and TRBJ1-5 for the parts outside the CDR3, the full variable domain is DGGITQSPKYLFRKEGQNVTLSCEQNLNHDAMYWYRQDPGQGLRLIYYSQIVNDFQKGDIAEGYSVSREKKESFPLTVTSAQKNPTAFYLCASRQGINQPQHFGDGTRLSIL.

This rearrangement joins TRBV11-2 to TRBJ2-3, with 7 bases fitting TRBD2. CDR3 length: 17 amino acids. The J segment lost 2 bases and the V segment lost 1 base, leaving 9 bases of the junction unmatched. Per germline, CDR1 SGHAT and CDR2 FQNNGV. The CDR3 DNA reads as TGTGCCAGCAGCTTAGGTGTGGTAGCGGGTTACACAGATACGCAGTATTTT. Translation gives CASSLGVVAGYTDTQYF.

The chain employs TRBV18 and TRBJ1-5; weak D call: TRBD1 (6 bases). This CDR3 has 15 residues. V gave up 5 bases and J gave up 5 bases, with 16 bases separating them. Per the germline V gene, CDR1 is KGHSH and CDR2 is LQKENI. The CDR3 DNA reads TGTGCCAGCTCAAACTTCCGGACAGCCGATCAGCCCCAGCATTTT. Translating it yields CASSNFRTADQPQHF.

V gene TRBV2 combines with J gene TRBJ2-1; 8 bases map to TRBD2. CDR3 size: 13 residues. Per germline, CDR1 SNHLY and CDR2 FYNNEI. The trim removed 7 bases at V and 6 bases at J, leaving 5 bases unmatched. CDR3 region: CASIGRGPNEQFF. The CDR3 bases are TGTGCCAGCATCGGGAGGGGCCCCAATGAGCAGTTCTTC.